A single sample gave rise to the 24 T cell receptor beta chains below, sequenced in a study of long-term antiretroviral therapy in people with HIV (dated by TCRdb to between 2021 and 2023). The immunoSEQ hsTCRB v3.0 assay was used at survey level resolution for TRB variable region sequencing. Drawn from immuneACCESS, this table holds only the in-frame rearrangements with V and J called that TCRdb kept. Clones are partly lost; checked studies trace under half to an unresolved V gene and leave the rest unexplained. The sample table holds approximately 25,000 clones, of which 65% to 85% were seen once. In total, the top ten clones hold roughly 10% of the sample. The source material was unsorted PBMCs, sampled 2.1 years after starting antiretroviral therapy. These receptors all stem from a man between 25 and 39 years old with HIV.

The chain couples TRBV18 to TRBJ1-1; a weak D match, TRBD1 (5 bases). The length of the CDR3 is 14 residues. CDR1 is KGHSH, CDR2 LQKENI, per germline. Trimming removed 5 bases from V and 4 bases from J, with 14 bases in between. Here the CDR3 reads CASSIQGGSTEAFF. In DNA form, the CDR3 reads TGTGCCAGCTCAATCCAGGGAGGATCCACTGAAGCTTTCTTT.

The chain couples TRBV29-1 to TRBJ1-2; 9 nucleotides match TRBD1. The CDR3 spans 13 residues. V dropped 7 bases and J dropped 3; count of bases not matched to a gene: 6. Per germline, CDR1 SQVTM and CDR2 ANQGSEA. The CDR3 sequence: CSARTGVDYGYTF. DNA for the CDR3: TGCAGCGCCCGGACAGGGGTTGACTATGGCTACACCTTC. Full variable domain (rest looked up from reference TRBV29-1 and TRBJ1-2): SAVISQKPSRDICQRGTSLTIQCQVDSQVTMMFWYRQQPGQSLTLIATANQGSEATYESGFVIDKFPISRPNLTFSTLTVSNMSPEDSSIYLCSARTGVDYGYTFGSGTRLTVV.

V and J are TRBV28 and TRBJ2-7; no definite D call. The CDR3 runs 11 residues. Trimming removed 6 bases at V and 3 bases at J, with 6 bases between. Germline CDR1 is MDHEN and CDR2 is SYDVKM. The CDR3 protein is CASSLLYEQYF. The CDR3, as DNA: TGTGCCAGCAGCCTACTCTACGAGCAGTACTTC.

CDR3 sequence reads: CASTLTGPSKAFF. CDR3 sequence (DNA): TGTGCCAGCACCCTGACAGGGCCGAGTAAAGCTTTCTTT. The chain is built from TRBV6-1 and TRBJ1-1, with 7 bases identical to TRBD1. Trimming cost V 7 bases and J 9 bases; bases outside gene matches: 11. Germline loops: CDR1 MNHNS, CDR2 SASEGT. The CDR3 is 13 amino acids.

V is TRBV6-6 and J is TRBJ2-2, with 9 bases fitting TRBD2. CDR1 and CDR2 (germline): MNHNY, SVGAGI (reference sequence). Losses at the gene ends were 6 bases for V and 7 bases for J; bases not matched to a gene: 6. CDR3 size: 14 residues. CDR3 DNA sequence: TGTGCCAGCAGCGGACTAGCGAAGGTCGGGGAGCTGTTTTTT. Translating gives CASSGLAKVGELFF.

The V call is TRBV7-9, the J call TRBJ1-1; TRBD1 is a possible D gene (6 bases). Deletions cut 2 bases from V and 1 base from J, with 8 bases between. Germline CDR1 SEHNR, CDR2 FQNEAQ (reference sequence). The CDR3 totals 14 residues. For the CDR3, the DNA is TGTGCCAGCAGCTTAACAGGGAAGAACACTGAAGCTTTCTTT. Translation: CASSLTGKNTEAFF.

V and J are TRBV29-1 and TRBJ1-4; no clear D gene. CDR1 is SQVTM and CDR2 is ANQGSEA in the germline V gene. This CDR3 contains 15 residues. Trimming cost V 4 bases and J 7 bases, with 19 bases left between them. The CDR3: CSVGLFGIGGEKLFF. CDR3 bases: TGCAGCGTTGGTCTTTTTGGGATAGGAGGTGAAAAACTGTTTTTT.

The chain employs TRBV6-5 and TRBJ1-2; D call uncertain. The CDR3 consists of 13 residues. From germline, CDR1 is MNHEY and CDR2 SVGAGI. V lost 2 bases and J lost 8, with 12 bases in between. The CDR3 reads CASSYTDTQGYTF. The CDR3 coding sequence is TGTGCCAGCAGTTACACAGACACACAAGGCTACACCTTC.

The chain has TRBV29-1 and TRBJ2-7; D not resolved. V lost 3 bases and J lost 6, with 15 bases in between. Germline CDR1 is SQVTM and CDR2 is ANQGSEA. This CDR3 has 13 amino acids. CDR3 sequence: CSVEVGHPSEQYF. The CDR3 coding sequence is TGCAGCGTTGAGGTCGGCCACCCCTCCGAGCAGTACTTC.

The chain carries TRBV27 and TRBJ1-5; maybe TRBD1 (5 bases). The ends were cut back, 0 bases at V and 9 bases at J, with 15 bases in the middle. Germline loops: CDR1 MNHEY, CDR2 SMNVEV (reference sequence). The CDR3 is 15 residues long. CDR3 in DNA: TGTGCCAGCAGTTTATCAGGGGAGGGGCCCCGGCCCCAGCATTTT. As protein: CASSLSGEGPRPQHF.

The V and J genes are TRBV29-1 and TRBJ2-5; 9 bases agree with TRBD1. Germline assignment: CDR1 SQVTM and CDR2 ANQGSEA. The trim removed 6 bases at V and 4 bases at J, leaving 3 bases unmatched. This CDR3 contains 12 residues. Here the CDR3 reads CSVTDRGETQYF. In nucleotides, the CDR3 is TGCAGCGTAACGGACAGGGGAGAGACCCAGTACTTC. Complete variable domain (other parts from reference TRBV29-1 and TRBJ2-5): SAVISQKPSRDICQRGTSLTIQCQVDSQVTMMFWYRQQPGQSLTLIATANQGSEATYESGFVIDKFPISRPNLTFSTLTVSNMSPEDSSIYLCSVTDRGETQYFGPGTRLLVL.

The chain carries TRBV28 and TRBJ2-7; TRBD2 matches 9 bases. This CDR3 comprises 14 residues. Germline V gene data show CDR1 as MDHEN and CDR2 as SYDVKM. J gave up 2 bases and V 7 bases, and 6 bases lay outside the gene matches. CDR3 region: CASNSGRNPYEQYF. Written as DNA, the CDR3 is TGTGCCAGCAATAGCGGGAGAAATCCCTACGAGCAGTACTTC.

The genes are TRBV19 and TRBJ1-1; D gene unclear. The V gene lost 2 bases and the J gene lost 2 bases, with 3 bases spanning the gap. CDR1 is LNHDA, CDR2 SQIVND, per germline (reference sequence). CDR3 length: 12 residues. CDR3 protein: CASSITNTEAFF. The CDR3, as DNA: TGTGCCAGTAGTATAACAAACACTGAAGCTTTCTTT.

The chain uses TRBV19 and TRBJ1-1; the D gene is possibly TRBD1 (5 bases). Between the trimmed V and J ends, which lost 8 bases and 7 bases, there was a span of 17 bases. CDR1 and CDR2 from the germline V gene are LNHDA and SQIVND (reference sequence). CDR3 length: 13 residues. The CDR3 nucleotides are TGTGCCAGTGATAGGAGGCAGGGTGGTGAAGCTTTCTTT. This encodes CASDRRQGGEAFF. Full variable domain (outside the CDR3, taken from reference TRBV19 and TRBJ1-1): DGGITQSPKYLFRKEGQNVTLSCEQNLNHDAMYWYRQDPGQGLRLIYYSQIVNDFQKGDIAEGYSVSREKKESFPLTVTSAQKNPTAFYLCASDRRQGGEAFFGQGTRLTVV.

The chain links TRBV20-1 to TRBJ1-2; D is unresolved. V gave up 3 bases and J gave up 7 bases, with 9 bases separating them. CDR1 is DFQATT and CDR2 is SNEGSKA in the germline V gene (reference sequence). This CDR3 contains 11 residues. CDR3 coding DNA: TGCAGTGCTAGTATGGGGATTGGCTACACCTTC. It encodes CSASMGIGYTF.

This clone was counted a single time. V gene TRBV9 combines with J gene TRBJ1-6; 9 bases agree with TRBD1. V shed 1 base, J shed 8 bases, and the junction held 4 bases outside the gene matches. The CDR3 runs to 15 residues. Germline CDR1 and CDR2: SGDLS and YYNGEE. The CDR3 reads CASSVRGQGDSPLHF. CDR3 coding DNA: TGTGCCAGCAGCGTACGGGGACAGGGAGATTCACCCCTCCACTTT.

V and J are TRBV19 and TRBJ2-4, with 7 bases fitting TRBD2. The length of the CDR3 is 15 residues. J lost 6 bases, V lost 5 bases, and 10 bases had no gene match. CDR1 and CDR2 (germline): LNHDA, SQIVND (reference sequence). DNA of the CDR3: TGTGCCAGTAGTTACACCCTAGCGGTCCTAAACATTCAGTACTTC. It specifies CASSYTLAVLNIQYF.

A few counts support this clone. V gene TRBV10-3 combines with J gene TRBJ2-2; 8 nucleotides line up with TRBD2. The CDR3 has 13 amino acids. The germline CDR1 and CDR2 sequences are ENHRY and SYGVKD. J gave up 3 bases and V 10 bases, and 4 bases lay outside the gene matches. CDR3 residues: CATRTSYTGELFF. The CDR3 bases are TGTGCCACCCGGACTAGCTACACCGGGGAGCTGTTTTTT.

This chain joins TRBV7-8 and TRBJ1-5; maybe TRBD1 (5 bases). The CDR3 runs to 15 residues. The V end was cut by 5 bases, the J end by 5 bases, with 16 bases between. Germline loops: CDR1 SGHVS, CDR2 FQNEAQ. CDR3 protein: CASSGLTGPYQPQHF. CDR3 nucleotide sequence: TGTGCCAGCAGCGGACTCACGGGGCCTTATCAGCCCCAGCATTTT.

This chain connects TRBV6-5 to TRBJ2-2; no definite D call. CDR1 and CDR2 (germline): MNHEY, SVGAGI. Trimming shortened V by 10 bases and J by 0 bases, and 12 bases separated the two germline ends. The CDR3 sequence is 14 residues long. The CDR3 DNA reads TGTGCCACCCGTTGGAAACCGAACACCGGGGAGCTGTTTTTT. This codes for CATRWKPNTGELFF.

The chain combines TRBV11-2 with TRBJ2-2, with TRBD1 matching 8 bases. There are 15 residues in the CDR3. Germline CDR1 and CDR2: SGHAT and FQNNGV. V shed 4 bases, J shed 4 bases, and the junction held 5 bases outside the gene matches. DNA for the CDR3: TGTGCCAGCAGCTACCGGGACAGGAGCACCGGGGAGCTGTTTTTT. Translating gives CASSYRDRSTGELFF.

CDR3 sequence reads: CASSSNLSNEQFF. The CDR3 bases are TGTGCCAGCAGCTCGAACCTCTCCAATGAGCAGTTCTTC. This sequence joins TRBV7-9 and TRBJ2-1; D is unresolved. This CDR3 has 13 amino acids. V lost 4 bases, J lost 6 bases, and 10 bases lay in between. The V gene's germline CDR1 is SEHNR and CDR2 FQNEAQ (reference sequence). Drawing the rest from reference TRBV7-9 and TRBJ2-1, the complete variable domain is DTGVSQNPRHKITKRGQNVTFRCDPISEHNRLYWYRQTLGQGPEFLTYFQNEAQLEKSRLLSDRFSAERPKGSFSTLEIQRTEQGDSAMYLCASSSNLSNEQFFGPGTRLTVL.

This clone was observed a handful of times. This sequence joins TRBV20-1 and TRBJ2-7; D call uncertain. The CDR3 has 11 amino acids. The V end lost 3 bases, the J end lost 0 bases, and 3 bases lay between the germline ends. Germline V CDR1 and CDR2: DFQATT, SNEGSKA (reference sequence). The DNA for the CDR3 is TGCAGTGCTAGTTTCTCCTACGAGCAGTACTTC. Protein product: CSASFSYEQYF.

The V gene is TRBV9, the J gene TRBJ2-1; 13 positions match TRBD2. V was pared by 0 bases and J by 5 bases, with 8 bases of the junction left unmatched. The germline gives CDR1 SGDLS, CDR2 YYNGEE. CDR3 length: 18 amino acids. CDR3 in DNA: TGTGCCAGCAGCGTAGACGCAGGGGGACTAGCGGGGAACAATGAGCAGTTCTTC. Translating it yields CASSVDAGGLAGNNEQFF. Based on the CDR3 plus reference TRBV9 and TRBJ2-1, the full variable domain is DSGVTQTPKHLITATGQRVTLRCSPRSGDLSVYWYQQSLDQGLQFLIQYYNGEERAKGNILERFSAQQFPDLHSELNLSSLELGDSALYFCASSVDAGGLAGNNEQFFGPGTRLTVL.